Sequencing of this T cell receptor (beta chain) was carried out in a study of T cells expressing NK-cell markers. Across the study: There were seven HCMV-seropositive donors and one seronegative donor among the eight sequenced. Study-level points and caveats: Each of over 5 donors carried dominant NKG2C+ clonotypes accounting for roughly 1.0-7.5% of CD8+ T cells. Certain NKG2C+ T cell clones were expanded, and their HCMV specificity remained unclear.

This CDR3 is built from 15 residues. The germline gives CDR1 SEHNR, CDR2 FQNEAQ (reference sequence). Scientists made TCR beta cDNA using 5'RACE template switching with UMIs. TCRdb re-called the 5' RACE reads, yielding one record per CDR3 amino acid sequence without DNA. This sample's table reports about 540,000 distinct CDR3 sequences. On this clonotype: Its antigen is as yet unknown.

Sequences were obtained from blood T cells: a sorted CD56 or NKG2C T cell subset, CD4+ or CD8+ T cells, or bulk PBMC T cells (not recorded which). V gene TRBV7-9 combines with J gene TRBJ2-1. The clonotype originates from a man younger than 35 in good health. The CDR3 loop reads CASSTLGGLYNEQFF.